This entry lists 32 T cell receptor beta chains sequenced from one sample in a study of T cell responses to AZD1222 COVID-19 vaccine. Produced via immunoSEQ multiplex PCR; TCRdb's table is partial and in-frame only. This sample has about 74,000 clones; less than 95% occur once, and the top ten carry around 8%. The specimen comprised peripheral blood, sampled 28 days after the second AZD1222 dose. The receptor source for this set is an adult who received the AZD1222 COVID-19 vaccine.

The chain uses TRBV12-3 or TRBV12-4 and TRBJ2-2, with 7 positions matching TRBD2. The CDR3 is made up of 12 amino acids. After removal of 7 bases from V and 4 bases from J, the junction contained 0 bases not matched to a gene. As DNA, the CDR3 is TGTGCCAGCACGGGGGGCACCGGGGAGCTGTTTTTT. Translation: CASTGGTGELFF.

This chain uses TRBV9 with TRBJ2-1; D is ambiguous. V shed 2 bases and J shed 6 bases, with 15 bases lying between them. CDR1 SGDLS and CDR2 YYNGEE come from the germline V gene. The CDR3 has 15 amino acids. The CDR3 region is CASSVSNRVGNEQFF. The CDR3 DNA sequence: TGTGCCAGCAGCGTCTCAAACCGGGTGGGCAATGAGCAGTTCTTC.

The genes are TRBV27 and TRBJ1-2; TRBD1 is a possible D gene (5 bases). Per germline, CDR1 MNHEY and CDR2 SMNVEV (reference sequence). The CDR3 contains 12 residues. V lost 8 bases and J 2 bases, leaving 9 bases between the germline ends. CDR3 DNA: TGTGCCAGCTCGGACAAGAACTATGGCTACACCTTC. Encoded protein: CASSDKNYGYTF.

V and J are TRBV11-1 and TRBJ1-3; unclear D gene. The germline V and J ends were trimmed by 1 base and 4 bases, with 2 bases remaining between them. Germline V lookup: CDR1 SGHAT, CDR2 FQDESV (reference sequence). The CDR3 runs 12 residues. CDR3 sequence (DNA): TGTGCCAGCAGCTTAGAAGGAAACACCATATATTTT. Its protein is CASSLEGNTIYF.

This sequence joins TRBV19 and TRBJ1-5; 7 bases agree with TRBD1. Trimming at V came to 7 bases and at J to 6 bases, leaving 12 bases not matched to a gene. Germline V lookup: CDR1 LNHDA, CDR2 SQIVND (reference sequence). This CDR3 has 15 residues. CDR3 amino acids: CASIGGDSLSQPQHF. The CDR3 DNA follows: TGTGCCAGTATAGGGGGCGACAGCCTCAGTCAGCCCCAGCATTTT.

This clone showed up just once. The chain combines TRBV5-8 with TRBJ2-1; D gene uncertain. The germline CDR1 and CDR2 sequences are SGHTS and YDEGEE. CDR3 length: 17 amino acids. V was cut by 1 base and J by 0 bases, with 14 bases left in between. This CDR3 reads CASSLRSSVSSYNEQFF. CDR3 sequence (DNA): TGTGCCAGCAGCTTGCGCTCCAGCGTGAGCTCCTACAATGAGCAGTTCTTC.

The V call is TRBV21-1, the J call TRBJ1-5; the D call TRBD1 from the table was never checked on the DNA. TRBV21-1 is reported as a pseudogene. The CDR3 covers 15 residues. The CDR3 region has the DNA TGTGCCAGCAGCAAAGGCAGGGGGTATACTCAGCCCCAGCATTTT. It encodes CASSKGRGYTQPQHF.

The CDR3 bases are TGCGCCAGCAGCCCTGGGACAGTGGGACATCAGCCCCAGCATTTT. Protein product: CASSPGTVGHQPQHF. The chain combines TRBV5-1 with TRBJ1-5; 7 nucleotides align to TRBD1. The trim removed 4 bases at V and 5 bases at J, leaving 9 bases unmatched. This CDR3 is built from 15 residues. CDR1 is SGHRS, CDR2 YFSETQ, per germline.

The J gene is TRBJ1-1, the V gene TRBV24-1; no definite D call. The CDR3 runs to 14 residues. Germline loops: CDR1 KGHDR, CDR2 SFDVKD. Trimming pared 3 bases from V and 4 bases from J, leaving 11 bases between. The CDR3 bases are TGTGCCACCAGTGATCGGAGCGGGAGCACTGAAGCTTTCTTT. Translating it yields CATSDRSGSTEAFF.

V and J are TRBV7-2 and TRBJ2-5; TRBD1 agrees at 8 bases. The CDR3 extends over 15 amino acids. J lost 4 bases, V lost 1 base, and 5 bases had no gene match. Germline CDR1 and CDR2: SGHTA and FQGNSA. The CDR3 protein is CASSLVAQGVETQYF. CDR3 in DNA: TGTGCCAGCAGCTTAGTGGCACAGGGGGTAGAGACCCAGTACTTC. Supplemented by reference TRBV7-2 and TRBJ2-5, the full variable domain reads GAGVSQSPSNKVTEKGKDVELRCDPISGHTALYWYRQSLGQGLEFLIYFQGNSAPDKSGLPSDRFSAERTGGSVSTLTIQRTQQEDSAVYLCASSLVAQGVETQYFGPGTRLLVL.

The rearrangement uses TRBV5-5 and TRBJ2-2; perhaps TRBD2 as D (7 bases). The V gene's germline CDR1 is SGHKS and CDR2 YYEKEE (reference sequence). CDR3 length equals 14 residues. V was pared by 4 bases and J by 7 bases, with 14 bases between. The CDR3 sequence: CASSRGGGDGELFF. CDR3 sequence (DNA): TGTGCCAGCAGCCGCGGGGGCGGAGACGGGGAGCTGTTTTTT.

V and J are TRBV11-2 and TRBJ2-7; 9 bases match TRBD1. The J segment lost 0 bases and the V segment lost 8 bases, leaving 5 bases of the junction unmatched. CDR3 size: 14 residues. Germline V lookup: CDR1 SGHAT, CDR2 FQNNGV. The CDR3, as DNA: TGTGCCAGCCTACAGGGGGCAATCTCCTACGAGCAGTACTTC. Translating gives CASLQGAISYEQYF.

The rearrangement uses TRBV19 and TRBJ2-1; D may be TRBD2 (5 bases). Trimming took off 1 base at V and 9 bases at J, with 10 bases between the two ends. This CDR3 region has 13 residues. Per germline, CDR1 LNHDA and CDR2 SQIVND (reference sequence). In DNA form, the CDR3 reads TGTGCCAGTAGTATAGGAGGAGGAGGTGAGCAGTTCTTC. Protein product: CASSIGGGGEQFF. The full variable domain, in which reference TRBV19 and TRBJ2-1 provide the parts outside the CDR3, is DGGITQSPKYLFRKEGQNVTLSCEQNLNHDAMYWYRQDPGQGLRLIYYSQIVNDFQKGDIAEGYSVSREKKESFPLTVTSAQKNPTAFYLCASSIGGGGEQFFGPGTRLTVL.

The gene calls are TRBV28 and TRBJ2-5; possibly TRBD1 for D (5 bases). The CDR3 has 14 amino acids. Germline V lookup: CDR1 MDHEN, CDR2 SYDVKM. V gave up 6 bases and J gave up 2 bases, with 13 bases separating them. The CDR3 sequence: CASRGNRQQETQYF. The CDR3 DNA reads TGTGCCAGCAGGGGAAACAGGCAACAAGAGACCCAGTACTTC.

The gene calls are TRBV6-2 or TRBV6-3 and TRBJ2-7; 8 nucleotides line up with TRBD1. CDR3 length: 15 amino acids. Germline V CDR1 and CDR2: MNHEY, SVGEGT. V was clipped by 5 bases and J by 3 bases; unmatched bases: 9. As DNA, the CDR3 is TGTGCCAGCAGTCAACCCTGGACAGGGAGCTACGAGCAGTACTTC. Protein sequence: CASSQPWTGSYEQYF.

This rearrangement joins TRBV12-3 or TRBV12-4 to TRBJ1-4; D perhaps matches TRBD1 (5 bases). Trimming took 5 bases from V and 7 from J, leaving 11 bases between them. This CDR3 is built from 13 residues. CDR3 region: CASSLGGGEKLFF. In nucleotides, the CDR3 is TGTGCCAGCAGTCTCGGGGGGGGTGAAAAACTGTTTTTT.

The chain combines TRBV12-5 with TRBJ2-1; the D gene is possibly TRBD1 (5 bases). The length of the CDR3 is 15 residues. The V gene lost 1 base and the J gene lost 5 bases, with 12 bases spanning the gap. Germline-derived CDR1 and CDR2 are LGHNT and FRNRAP. The CDR3 nucleotides are TGTGCTAGTGGTTTGGGGGCAGGGTTCAACAATGAGCAGTTCTTC. It yields the protein CASGLGAGFNNEQFF. Full variable domain (rest looked up from reference TRBV12-5 and TRBJ2-1): DARVTQTPRHKVTEMGQEVTMRCQPILGHNTVFWYRQTMMQGLELLAYFRNRAPLDDSGMPKDRFSAEMPDATLATLKIQPSEPRDSAVYFCASGLGAGFNNEQFFGPGTRLTVL.

This sequence joins TRBV6-2 or TRBV6-3 and TRBJ1-5; the D gene is possibly TRBD1 (5 bases). The germline gives CDR1 MNHEY, CDR2 SVGEGT. Deletions cut 4 bases from V and 7 bases from J, with 14 bases between. This CDR3 spans 14 amino acids. CDR3 protein: CASSSQGFWQPQHF. The CDR3 DNA is TGTGCCAGCAGTTCTCAGGGTTTCTGGCAGCCCCAGCATTTT.

The rearrangement links TRBV28 to TRBJ2-1; 13 nucleotides match TRBD2. V trimming: 6 bases; J trimming: 5 bases; junction bases outside the gene matches: 7. This CDR3 is 16 amino acids long. The germline CDR1 and CDR2 sequences are MDHEN and SYDVKM. CDR3 DNA: TGTGCCAGCAGCCATCTGGGACTAGCGGGACACAATGAGCAGTTCTTC. It specifies CASSHLGLAGHNEQFF.

About this clone: The CDR3 end shows no conserved phenylalanine or tryptophan, and so a read error is likely. CDR3 DNA: TGTGCCAGCAGCTTAAAACTAGCGGGAGCCGAGCAGTACCTC. This translates into CASSLKLAGAEQYL. V and J are TRBV7-2 and TRBJ2-7; 11 bases line up with TRBD2. V lost 2 bases, J lost 6 bases, and 3 bases stayed unmatched. The germline CDR1 and CDR2 sequences are SGHTA and FQGNSA. The CDR3 has 14 residues.

The chain couples TRBV7-9 to TRBJ2-2; 11 bases fit TRBD2. Germline V gene lookup returns CDR1 SEHNR and CDR2 FQNEAQ (reference sequence). The CDR3 sequence is 19 residues long. The J segment lost 6 bases and the V segment lost 4 bases, leaving 16 bases of the junction unmatched. CDR3 in DNA: TGTGCCAGCAGCTCGCGGACTAGCGGGCGACGGTCGGGCTCCGGGGAGCTGTTTTTT. Translated, it gives CASSSRTSGRRSGSGELFF.

The chain recombines TRBV7-2 with TRBJ2-5; no firm D call. CDR3 length: 15 amino acids. Trimming pared 7 bases from V and 5 bases from J, leaving 20 bases between. Per germline, CDR1 SGHTA and CDR2 FQGNSA. The CDR3: CASTPPPGVGETQYF. The CDR3 nucleotides read TGTGCCAGCACCCCCCCTCCTGGAGTAGGGGAGACCCAGTACTTC.

The chain joins TRBV19 to TRBJ2-1; 8 bases are shared with TRBD2. Germline CDR1 and CDR2: LNHDA and SQIVND (reference sequence). With 5 bases clipped from V and 6 bases from J, the junction kept 9 bases outside the gene matches. The CDR3 is made up of 15 amino acids. The DNA of the CDR3 is TGTGCCAGTAGTCGAGCAGCGGGAGCGGGCAATGAGCAGTTCTTC. Its translation: CASSRAAGAGNEQFF. The full variable domain, rest sourced from reference TRBV19 and TRBJ2-1, is DGGITQSPKYLFRKEGQNVTLSCEQNLNHDAMYWYRQDPGQGLRLIYYSQIVNDFQKGDIAEGYSVSREKKESFPLTVTSAQKNPTAFYLCASSRAAGAGNEQFFGPGTRLTVL.

J is TRBJ2-1 and V is TRBV5-4; 11 bases map to TRBD2. The CDR3 length is 15 residues. Trimming at V came to 4 bases and at J to 7 bases, leaving 7 bases not matched to a gene. The V gene's germline CDR1 is SGHNT and CDR2 YYREEE (reference sequence). The CDR3 region has the DNA TGTGCCAGCAGCGCGCTAGCGGGAGGTGTAAATGAGCAGTTCTTC. Translating gives CASSALAGGVNEQFF.

J is TRBJ1-2 and V is TRBV14; TRBD1 matches at 7 bases. The ends lost 1 base at V and 4 bases at J; junction bases unmatched: 6. Germline lookup yields CDR1 SGHDN and CDR2 FVKESK. The CDR3 runs to 15 residues. CDR3 DNA sequence: TGTGCCAGCAGCCAAGTCGGAGGGGGCAGCTATGGCTACACCTTC. Translated, it gives CASSQVGGGSYGYTF.

By its share, this clone is medium-sized. This rearrangement joins TRBV19 to TRBJ1-1; possibly TRBD1 for D (6 bases). There are 21 residues in the CDR3. Germline lookup yields CDR1 LNHDA and CDR2 SQIVND (reference sequence). V was clipped by 2 bases and J by 0 bases, with 28 bases between them. The CDR3 is CASSIILIQSRQGNMNTEAFF. In DNA, the CDR3 is TGTGCCAGTAGTATAATCTTGATCCAATCCAGGCAGGGGAATATGAACACTGAAGCTTTCTTT.

This clone was counted a few times. The CDR3 coding sequence is TGTGCCAGCAGGAACCCAAGCTCCTACAATGAGCAGTTCTTC. This codes for CASRNPSSYNEQFF. The genes are TRBV28 and TRBJ2-1; D not resolved. Germline CDR1 and CDR2: MDHEN and SYDVKM. V was pared by 6 bases and J by 0 bases, with 9 bases between. This CDR3 spans 14 amino acids.

The chain is built from TRBV14 and TRBJ1-1, with TRBD1 matching over 11 bases. V lost 4 bases to trimming and J lost 3 bases; unmatched junction nucleotides: 7. The CDR3 consists of 16 residues. The germline V gene has CDR1 SGHDN and CDR2 FVKESK. The CDR3 DNA sequence: TGTGCCAGCAGCCGACTCCGGGACAGGGGGGACACTGAAGCTTTCTTT. It translates to CASSRLRDRGDTEAFF. The complete variable domain, with remaining parts taken from reference TRBV14 and TRBJ1-1, reads EAGVTQFPSHSVIEKGQTVTLRCDPISGHDNLYWYRRVMGKEIKFLLHFVKESKQDESGMPNNRFLAERTGGTYSTLKVQPAELEDSGVYFCASSRLRDRGDTEAFFGQGTRLTVV.

This sequence joins TRBV25-1 and TRBJ2-4, with no clear D. Trimming removed 10 bases from V and 1 base from J, with 5 bases in between. The CDR3 has 11 amino acids. The germline V gene has CDR1 MGHDK and CDR2 SYGVNS. For the CDR3, the DNA is TGTGCCACCACGGCCAAAAACATTCAGTACTTC. The encoded protein is CATTAKNIQYF.

This sequence joins TRBV7-3 and TRBJ2-7; weak D call: TRBD1 (5 bases). Deletions cut 3 bases from V and 3 bases from J, with 9 bases between. The CDR3 length is 13 residues. CDR1 and CDR2 from the germline V gene are SGHTA and FQGTGA. CDR3: CASSLDTDYEQYF. Written as DNA, the CDR3 is TGTGCCAGCAGCTTGGACACCGACTACGAGCAGTACTTC.

The V and J genes are TRBV7-9 and TRBJ2-3; D not certain. V was pared by 1 base and J by 0 bases, with 5 bases between. The CDR3 totals 14 residues. Looked up from germline, CDR1 is SEHNR and CDR2 is FQNEAQ (reference sequence). CDR3 protein: CASSLDPSTDTQYF. As DNA, the CDR3 is TGTGCCAGCAGCTTAGACCCAAGCACAGATACGCAGTATTTT.

CDR3 DNA sequence: TGTGCCAGTAGTAAGTCTGTGGTCAACGCTTTGGAGCTGTTTTTT. Its translation is CASSKSVVNALELFF. The chain uses TRBV19 and TRBJ2-2; the D is unclear. Germline V gene sequence: CDR1 LNHDA, CDR2 SQIVND (reference sequence). This CDR3 is 15 amino acids long. The ends were cut back, 4 bases at V and 10 bases at J, with 19 bases in the middle.